This entry describes one T cell receptor (beta chain). Its antigen is unknown. The sample holds no much larger clone one base away, and base qualities are not on file. The immunoSEQ Assay, a bias-controlled multiplex PCR, was used to amplify TCRbeta CDR3 regions from genomic DNA. In the original analysis: The number of nucleated cells in each sample was estimated from the amplification of reference gene primers within the assay. To quantify the absolute abundance of each unique TCRbeta CDR3 rearrangement, sequence reads were collapsed and filtered. For each sample, productive Simpson clonality was calculated as the square root of Simpson's diversity index across productive rearrangements. TCRdb provides this immuneACCESS table in a form limited to in-frame rearrangements. Some clones are lacking; in checked studies, under half of them reflect an unresolved V gene, and why the rest are absent is not known. V and J calls and clone size are those listed in that table; D and trimming were worked out from the DNA. Across this sample there are roughly 250,000 clones, with 70% to 90% seen only once. The top ten clonotypes cover less than 2.5% of the sample.

V is cut by 0 bases and J by 5 bases, and the space between the germline ends is 19 bases. Measured from the cysteine to the phenylalanine, the CDR3 is 17 residues long. Kept here is only the CDR3 DNA, which spans 51 bases and is read in frame from base 1. Via the germline V gene (reference sequence), CDR1 is LGHDT and CDR2 YNNKEL. The sample originates from a study of blood T cell repertoires in COVID-19 (TCRdb year 2020). About the investigation overall: The collaborator samples originated in the United States, Italy and Spain and spanned the acute and convalescent phases of COVID-19. A freely available public database, intended as a resource for researchers studying the immune response to SARS-CoV-2, is where the repertoires were released. Deeply sampled blood TCRbeta repertoires from subjects exposed to, actively infected with, or recovered from COVID-19 were included in the dataset. The material from the prospective study consisted of cDNA or gDNA derived from T cells, B-cell-depleted T cells, or PBMCs. A de-identified subject ID, COVID-19 status, age in years and sex were almost always included in the sample metadata. The samples were drawn from the first 160 participants of the ongoing ImmuneRACE study and from 950 to 1,500 subjects provided by 6 global collaborators. Where available, HLA class I and class II types were obtained from metadata supplied by the sample provider rather than from assay-based typing.

Enrolling through a virtual design, the prospective study's participants ranged in age from roughly 18 to 90 years and lived across 24 United States geographic areas. In the prospective study, participants were assigned to cohorts based on the clinical history participants reported in a screening survey and a study questionnaire. For ImmuneRACE Cohort 3, a participant was defined as recovered based on two consecutive negative NP/OP PCR tests, clearance by a healthcare professional, or resolution of symptoms. Each participant in the prospective study had whole blood, serum and a nasopharyngeal or oropharyngeal swab collected by mobile phlebotomists. Over an approximately two-month period, participants in the prospective study had the option of providing additional blood draws and questionnaires. Before DNA extraction, prospective study blood samples were shipped either frozen or at room temperature.

Here is what the overall study found, with its caveats: How much clinical and demographic metadata was included differed by source and by participant, and the metadata was provided uncurated.

The rearranged segments are TRBV3-1 (or the pseudogene TRBV3-2) and TRBJ1-1; the D gene is unclear. The sequenced sample consisted of PBMCs or T cells enriched from blood (not recorded which). The receptor was derived from a woman aged 50 to 60 who had recovered from COVID-19. The CDR3 reads CASSQEDGWALDTEAFF. The nucleotide sequence reads TGTGCCAGCAGCCAAGAAGATGGCTGGGCTTTGGATACTGAAGCTTTCTTT.